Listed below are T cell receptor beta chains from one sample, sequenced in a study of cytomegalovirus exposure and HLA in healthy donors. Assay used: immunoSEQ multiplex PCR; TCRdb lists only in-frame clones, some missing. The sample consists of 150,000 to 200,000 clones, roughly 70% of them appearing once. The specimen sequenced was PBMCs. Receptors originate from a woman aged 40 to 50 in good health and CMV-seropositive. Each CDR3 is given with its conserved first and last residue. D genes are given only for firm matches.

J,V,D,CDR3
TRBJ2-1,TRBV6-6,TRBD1,CASRPTGGPYNEQFF
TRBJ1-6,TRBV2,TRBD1,CASSRQGPAGSYNSPLHF
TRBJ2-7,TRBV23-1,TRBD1,CASSQDRVYEQYF
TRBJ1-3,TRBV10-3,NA,CAISFTGDTIYF
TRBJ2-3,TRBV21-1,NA,CASSVRETIGSSTDTQYF
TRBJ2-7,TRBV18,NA,CASSRGPGHYEQYF
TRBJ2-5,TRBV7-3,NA,CASSLMAWETQYF
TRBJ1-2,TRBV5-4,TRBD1,CATYIRQGHYGYTF
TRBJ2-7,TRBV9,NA,CASSVGGDPTSYEQYF
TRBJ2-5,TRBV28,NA,CASSFNRREETQYF
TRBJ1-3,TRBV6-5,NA,CASTLSSGNTIYF
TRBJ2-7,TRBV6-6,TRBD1,CASRRTGGVYEQYF
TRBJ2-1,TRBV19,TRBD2,CATKSGGTSYNEQFF
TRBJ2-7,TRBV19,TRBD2,CASSGAGTSGRGAYEQYF
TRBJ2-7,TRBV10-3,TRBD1,CAISEDGTGVYEQYF
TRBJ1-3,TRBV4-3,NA,CASSQEHLSGNTIYF
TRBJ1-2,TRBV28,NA,CASSLLPGDHGYTF
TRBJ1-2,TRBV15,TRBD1,CATRNPPGQGYAGYPF
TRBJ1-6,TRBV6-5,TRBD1,CASSARQGVPSPLNF
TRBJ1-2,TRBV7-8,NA,CASSLADPPRAGGYTF
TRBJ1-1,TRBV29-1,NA,CSVEQGRNTEAFF
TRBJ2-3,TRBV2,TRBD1,CASRGTGGGTDTQYF
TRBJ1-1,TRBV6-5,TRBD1,CASRGGTGGRTEAFF
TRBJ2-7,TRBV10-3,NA,CAISERTDSYEQYF
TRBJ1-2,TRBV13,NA,CASSLGRDSPYTF
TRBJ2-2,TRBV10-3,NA,CAIRDAQGKGGELFF
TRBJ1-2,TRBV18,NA,CASSLDSSYGYTF
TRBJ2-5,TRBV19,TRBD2,CASSIGGGRETQYF
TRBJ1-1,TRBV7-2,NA,CASSSTVNTEAFF
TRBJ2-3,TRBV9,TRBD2,CASSVSSGRADTQYF
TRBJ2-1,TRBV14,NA,CASSHRLVVYNEQFF
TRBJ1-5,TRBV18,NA,CASSPGLARNQPQHF
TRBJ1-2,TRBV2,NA,CASVLRGGFLYGYTF
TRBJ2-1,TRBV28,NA,CASRASASRSYNEQFF
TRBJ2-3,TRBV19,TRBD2,CASSITSGPLSSTDTQYF
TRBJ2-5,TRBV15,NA,CATSRDRGLRQETQYF
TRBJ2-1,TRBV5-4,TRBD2,CASSLGTSGGYNEQFF
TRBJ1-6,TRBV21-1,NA,CASSKVLRGMVSPLHF
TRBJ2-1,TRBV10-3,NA,CAISGASLRNEQFF
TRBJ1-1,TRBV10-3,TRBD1,CAIRGQPLSTEAFF
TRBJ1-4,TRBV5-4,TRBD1,CASSLTQGATEKLFF
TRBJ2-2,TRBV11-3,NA,CASSLSFGPNTGELFF
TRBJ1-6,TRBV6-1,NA,CASSPRDTYNSPLHF
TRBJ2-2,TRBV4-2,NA,CASSQDPHTNTGELFF
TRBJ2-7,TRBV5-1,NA,CASSLSTGYAYEQYF
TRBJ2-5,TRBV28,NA,CASTAGSQETQYF
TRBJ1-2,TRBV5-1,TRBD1,CASSRDRTNYGYTF
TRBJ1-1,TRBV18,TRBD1,CASSPTGQELNTEAFF
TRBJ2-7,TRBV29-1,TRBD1,CSVVGGYGSYEQYF
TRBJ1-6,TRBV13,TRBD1,CASSPGQTGRNSPLHF